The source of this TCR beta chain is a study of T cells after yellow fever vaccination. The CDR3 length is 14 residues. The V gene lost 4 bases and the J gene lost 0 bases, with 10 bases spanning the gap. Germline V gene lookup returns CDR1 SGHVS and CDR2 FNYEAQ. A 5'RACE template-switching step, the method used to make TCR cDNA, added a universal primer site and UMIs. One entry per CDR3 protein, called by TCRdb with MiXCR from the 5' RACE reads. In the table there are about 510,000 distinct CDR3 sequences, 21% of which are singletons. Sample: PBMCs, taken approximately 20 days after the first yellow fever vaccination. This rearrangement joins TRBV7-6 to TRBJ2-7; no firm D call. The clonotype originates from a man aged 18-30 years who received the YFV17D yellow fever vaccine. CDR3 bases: TGTGCCAGCAGCTCCTTAGGTAGCTCCTACGAGCAGTACTTC. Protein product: CASSSLGSSYEQYF.